This record concerns one TCR beta chain sequence. This specimen belongs to a study of control samples from healthy donors and cancer patients. Sequencing was performed with immunoSEQ multiplex PCR; in TCRdb, only in-frame clones are kept and a portion is missing. Here the sample spans around 140,000 clones, approximately 90% being singletons. This CDR3 comprises 15 residues. Trimming at V came to 5 bases and at J to 3 bases, leaving 8 bases not matched to a gene. From germline, CDR1 is LGHDT and CDR2 YNNKEL (reference sequence). V and J are TRBV3-1 (or the pseudogene TRBV3-2) and TRBJ2-7; 9 positions agree with TRBD2. The sequenced material came from blood. This TCR was recovered from a man in his forties in good health. The CDR3 is CASSVQLAGLYEQYF. The CDR3, as DNA: TGTGCCAGCAGCGTACAACTAGCGGGCCTCTACGAGCAGTACTTC.